What follows is one TCR beta chain and its context. The sample is drawn from a study of T cells in Graves' hyperthyroidism and ophthalmopathy. Turning to the study itself: Blood was drawn when the patient was first diagnosed and still untreated.

The V and J ends lost 5 bases and 1 base respectively, with 12 bases between them. Germline V gene lookup returns CDR1 MDHEN and CDR2 SYDVKM. The CDR3 runs to 15 residues. Regions amplified from RNA transcripts were the TCR beta CDR3 regions. Primed by the HTBI set, a first-round RT-PCR was run on the TCR CDR3. One entry per CDR3 protein results from TCRdb running MiXCR on the multiplex PCR reads. Of 350,000 to 400,000 distinct CDR3 sequences in the sample, about 15% were seen once. The sequence derives from a young woman with Graves' hyperthyroidism. V gene TRBV28 combines with J gene TRBJ1-3; D remains ambiguous. Sequenced: blood. The CDR3 bases are TGTGCCAGCAGTCGGACGATAGCTTCTGGAAACACCATATATTTT. This codes for CASSRTIASGNTIYF.